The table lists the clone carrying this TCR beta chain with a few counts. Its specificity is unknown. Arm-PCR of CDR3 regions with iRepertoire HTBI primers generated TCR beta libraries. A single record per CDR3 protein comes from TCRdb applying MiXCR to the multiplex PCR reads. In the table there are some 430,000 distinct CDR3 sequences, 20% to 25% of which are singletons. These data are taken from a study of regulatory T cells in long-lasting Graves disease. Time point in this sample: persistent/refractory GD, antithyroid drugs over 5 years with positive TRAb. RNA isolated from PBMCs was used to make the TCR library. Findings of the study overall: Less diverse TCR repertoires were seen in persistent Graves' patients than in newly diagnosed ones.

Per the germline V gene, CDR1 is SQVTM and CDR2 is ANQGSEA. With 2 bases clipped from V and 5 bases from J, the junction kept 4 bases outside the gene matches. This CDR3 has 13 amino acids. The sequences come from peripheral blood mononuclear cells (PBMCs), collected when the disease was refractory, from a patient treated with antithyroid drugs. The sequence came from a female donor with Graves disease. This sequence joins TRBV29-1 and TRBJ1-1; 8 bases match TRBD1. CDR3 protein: CSVEQGAGTEAFF. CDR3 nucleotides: TGCAGCGTTGAACAGGGGGCCGGGACTGAAGCTTTCTTT.